The T cell receptor (beta chain) under discussion was sequenced for a study of long-term antiretroviral therapy in people with HIV. General study points: Participants lacked recorded data on ART adherence, viral resistance or therapy changes. The blood, collected between about 2004 and 2017, was possibly taken under older ART regimens.

The assay used was immunoSEQ (version v3.0), run at survey level. Profiled with immunoSEQ multiplex PCR; TCRdb holds only in-frame clones, not every one. This sample has about 22,000 clones, with approximately 84% found just once. This clone has a single count. Its target is unknown. The sample was unsorted PBMCs, taken 1.8 years before starting antiretroviral therapy. The sequence derives from a woman in her 30s with HIV.

The DNA for the CDR3 is TGTGCCAGCAGCCAGACAGATACGCAGTATTTT. Protein: CASSQTDTQYF. The V call is TRBV7-6, the J call TRBJ2-3; D is undetermined. Trimming shortened V by 5 bases and J by 3 bases, and 3 bases separated the two germline ends. CDR3 length equals 11 residues. Germline V gene sequence: CDR1 SGHVS, CDR2 FNYEAQ.